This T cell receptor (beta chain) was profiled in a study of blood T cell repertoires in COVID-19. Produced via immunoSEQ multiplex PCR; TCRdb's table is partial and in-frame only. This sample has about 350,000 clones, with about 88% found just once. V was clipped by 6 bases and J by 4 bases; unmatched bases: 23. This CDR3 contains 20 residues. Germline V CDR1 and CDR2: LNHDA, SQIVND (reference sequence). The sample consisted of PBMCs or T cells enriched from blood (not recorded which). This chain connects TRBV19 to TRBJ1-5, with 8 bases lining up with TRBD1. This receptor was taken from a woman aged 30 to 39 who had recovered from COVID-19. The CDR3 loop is CASRSALTGDQGKANQPQHF. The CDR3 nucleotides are TGTGCCAGTAGATCCGCCCTGACAGGGGATCAAGGGAAGGCAAATCAGCCCCAGCATTTT.